This T cell receptor beta chain emerged from a study of T cell responses to AZD1222 COVID-19 vaccine. Study-wide points: Reportedly, nearly half the spike-specific TCRs target unmutated variant regions. Every sample of the repertoires postdated the peak T cell response. It should be noted that donors were predominantly white British and more often female, and clonal diversity was possibly underestimated.

Germline-derived CDR1 and CDR2 are MNHEY and SVGEGT. CDR3 length: 13 residues. V lost 5 bases and J lost 1, with 8 bases in between. Data came from immunoSEQ multiplex PCR; TCRdb stores just in-frame clones and leaves some out. Among tens of thousands of clones listed, around nine tenths were seen once. In regard to this clone: Its antigen remains unidentified.

The sequencing used peripheral blood, collected 28 days after the second AZD1222 dose. The chain employs TRBV6-2 or TRBV6-3 and TRBJ1-1; D is unresolved. The source of this sequence is an adult who received the AZD1222 COVID-19 vaccine. The CDR3 nucleotides read TGTGCCAGCAGTCGCGACGGGAACACTGAAGCTTTCTTT. This translates into CASSRDGNTEAFF.